The clone carrying this TCR beta chain was found a few times. Its antigen is still unknown. This CDR3 has 12 residues. V was trimmed by 6 bases and J by 2 bases, leaving 10 bases between them. Per the germline V gene, CDR1 is DFQATT and CDR2 is SNEGSKA (reference sequence). The data were obtained in a study of early T cells in non-severe SARS-CoV-2 infection. Study overall: Bulk RNA isolated from unsorted whole blood underwent sequencing; chains were not paired.

Points from the study as a whole: A preference for anti-spike CD8 responses marked VDJdb matching, which missed private and CD4 specificities.

Tagging with unique molecular identifiers was applied to individual cDNA molecules. TCRdb reanalysed the 5' RACE reads using MiXCR and keeps one entry per CDR3 protein. Among fewer than 35,000 distinct CDR3 sequences, about 4% were seen once, and the ten largest hold 11%. Input material: whole blood. The sequence came from an adult who was a healthcare worker with PCR-confirmed SARS-CoV-2 infection or an uninfected control (not recorded which). The chain joins TRBV20-1 to TRBJ2-5; possible D gene TRBD2, 6 bases. The CDR3 region is CSALGLQETQYF. In nucleotides, the CDR3 is TGCAGTGCATTGGGACTGCAAGAGACCCAGTACTTC.